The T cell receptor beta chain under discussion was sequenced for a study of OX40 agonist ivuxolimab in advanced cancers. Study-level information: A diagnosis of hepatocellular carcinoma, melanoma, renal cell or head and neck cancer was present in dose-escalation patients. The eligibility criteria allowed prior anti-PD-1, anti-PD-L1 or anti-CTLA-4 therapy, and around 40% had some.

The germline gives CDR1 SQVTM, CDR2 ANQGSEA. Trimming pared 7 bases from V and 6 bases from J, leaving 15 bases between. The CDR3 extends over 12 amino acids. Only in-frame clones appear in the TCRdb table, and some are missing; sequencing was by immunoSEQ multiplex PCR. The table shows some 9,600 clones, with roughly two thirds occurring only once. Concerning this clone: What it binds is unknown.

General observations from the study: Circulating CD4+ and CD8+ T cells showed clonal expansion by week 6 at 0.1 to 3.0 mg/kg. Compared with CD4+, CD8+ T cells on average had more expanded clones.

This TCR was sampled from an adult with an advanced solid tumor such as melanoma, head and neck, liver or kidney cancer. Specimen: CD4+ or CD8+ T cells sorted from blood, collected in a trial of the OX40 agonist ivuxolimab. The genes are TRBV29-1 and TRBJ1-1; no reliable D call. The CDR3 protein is CSAREEGSEAFF. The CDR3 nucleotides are TGCAGCGCCCGGGAGGAGGGCTCTGAAGCTTTCTTT. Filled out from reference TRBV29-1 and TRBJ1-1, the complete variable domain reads SAVISQKPSRDICQRGTSLTIQCQVDSQVTMMFWYRQQPGQSLTLIATANQGSEATYESGFVIDKFPISRPNLTFSTLTVSNMSPEDSSIYLCSAREEGSEAFFGQGTRLTVV.